This TCR beta chain was sequenced in a study of post-analysis software for immune sequencing data. Across the whole study: Included among the disease courses, which were recorded for the cohort, were relapsing-remitting, secondary progressive and progressive-relapsing multiple sclerosis. Points from the study as a whole: Compared against controls, patients with multiple sclerosis displayed significantly lower normalized Chao1 diversity. F measure clustering grouped samples strongly by preparation batch. In patients, about five TRBV segments were more frequent than in controls, with TRBV5-6, TRBV5-1 and TRBV20-1 among them.

Concerning this clonotype itself: Its antigen is currently unknown.

The CDR3 has 15 residues. Looked up from germline, CDR1 is LGHDT and CDR2 is YNNKEL (reference sequence). V was trimmed by 1 base and J by 1 base, leaving 10 bases between them. Every TCR beta cDNA library bore unique molecular identifiers. Researchers reported 400,000 to 550,000 cDNA molecules coming from roughly 1 to 10 million T cells. TCRdb reprocessed the PCR reads with MiXCR, giving one entry per CDR3 protein. This table has approximately 570,000 distinct CDR3 sequences, 44% appearing once. The chain carries TRBV3-1 and TRBJ2-5; D is uncertain. This sequence originates from a girl aged 10 to 17 with multiple sclerosis. Specimen: blood. The CDR3 protein is CASSQGNYGQETQYF. The DNA of the CDR3 is TGTGCCAGCAGCCAAGGAAACTACGGCCAAGAGACCCAGTACTTC.